These T cell receptor beta chains were read from a single sample in a study of cytotoxic CD8 clonotypes in ibrutinib-treated CLL. Data came from immunoSEQ multiplex PCR; TCRdb stores just in-frame clones and leaves some out. The table lists hundreds of thousands of clones, more than 65% of them singletons. The sample here was PBMCs, taken after 12 months of ibrutinib treatment. These TCRs come from a human donor with chronic lymphocytic leukemia. The CDR3 runs from the conserved cysteine through the conserved F or W. Each record gives: clone size, J gene, V gene, D gene, CDR3 DNA, CDR3 protein. A D gene is named only where the DNA matches it firmly. The size field is filled for only some rows; it gives once, few, many or a size class.

clone_size: NA; j_call: TRBJ2-5; v_call: TRBV6-5; d_call: NA; cdr3_nt: TGTGCCAGCACCCTCGGTCAGCGGACCCAAGAGACCCAGTACTTC; cdr3_aa: CASTLGQRTQETQYF
clone_size: NA; j_call: TRBJ1-1; v_call: TRBV29-1; d_call: NA; cdr3_nt: TGCAGCGTTGTCAGGGGCCCGGGCACTGAAGCTTTCTTT; cdr3_aa: CSVVRGPGTEAFF
clone_size: NA; j_call: TRBJ1-1; v_call: TRBV7-9; d_call: NA; cdr3_nt: TGTGCCAGCAGCTTCCAGGGAGGGAACACTGAAGCTTTCTTT; cdr3_aa: CASSFQGGNTEAFF
clone_size: NA; j_call: TRBJ1-5; v_call: TRBV7-8; d_call: TRBD1; cdr3_nt: TGTGCCAGCAGCTTCTTAGGACAGGGGGCTAGCAATCAGCCCCAGCATTTT; cdr3_aa: CASSFLGQGASNQPQHF
clone_size: few; j_call: TRBJ2-7; v_call: TRBV10-1; d_call: NA; cdr3_nt: TGCGCCAGCAGGCCCGGCCGCCGGGGACGCGGCCACTACGAGCAGTACTTC; cdr3_aa: CASRPGRRGRGHYEQYF
clone_size: NA; j_call: TRBJ2-1; v_call: TRBV4-2; d_call: NA; cdr3_nt: TGTGCCAGCAGCCAAAACACCGGGACTCTAAATGAGCGGTTCTTC; cdr3_aa: CASSQNTGTLNERFF
clone_size: NA; j_call: TRBJ2-1; v_call: TRBV29-1; d_call: NA; cdr3_nt: TGCAGCGTTTCCCTAACAGGGTATGAGCAGTTCTTC; cdr3_aa: CSVSLTGYEQFF
clone_size: NA; j_call: TRBJ2-1; v_call: TRBV4-2; d_call: NA; cdr3_nt: TGTGCCAGCAGCCAAGATTCACACAACAATGAGCAGTTCTTC; cdr3_aa: CASSQDSHNNEQFF
clone_size: NA; j_call: TRBJ1-1; v_call: TRBV28; d_call: NA; cdr3_nt: TGTGCCAGCAGCTCGTCGGAGGGGGGGAACACTGAAGCTTTCTTT; cdr3_aa: CASSSSEGGNTEAFF
clone_size: NA; j_call: TRBJ1-5; v_call: TRBV4-2; d_call: NA; cdr3_nt: TGTGCCAGCAGCCGGGACGGGTTGCCAATTAGCAATCAGCCCCAGCATTTT; cdr3_aa: CASSRDGLPISNQPQHF
clone_size: NA; j_call: TRBJ1-5; v_call: TRBV4-2; d_call: NA; cdr3_nt: TGTGCCAGCAGCCAGGGGGCCTCCAATCAGCCCCAGCATTTT; cdr3_aa: CASSQGASNQPQHF
clone_size: NA; j_call: TRBJ1-4; v_call: TRBV7-2; d_call: NA; cdr3_nt: TGTGCCAGCTCGCCAGACAGTAATGAAAAACTGTTTTTT; cdr3_aa: CASSPDSNEKLFF
clone_size: few; j_call: TRBJ2-2; v_call: TRBV7-9; d_call: TRBD1; cdr3_nt: TGTGCCAGCAGCTTGACAGGGGTCGGGGAGCTGTTTTTT; cdr3_aa: CASSLTGVGELFF
clone_size: once; j_call: TRBJ2-7; v_call: TRBV19; d_call: NA; cdr3_nt: TGTGCCAGTAGTTTGCAGCTCCTAGTCGAGCAGTACTTC; cdr3_aa: CASSLQLLVEQYF
clone_size: NA; j_call: TRBJ1-2; v_call: TRBV2; d_call: TRBD1; cdr3_nt: TGTGCCAGCAGAGGGGGACAGTCTAACTATGGCTACACCTTC; cdr3_aa: CASRGGQSNYGYTF
clone_size: NA; j_call: TRBJ1-4; v_call: TRBV25-1; d_call: NA; cdr3_nt: TGTGCCAGCAGAACGCAGGGTATTAATGAAAAACTGTTTTTT; cdr3_aa: CASRTQGINEKLFF
clone_size: few; j_call: TRBJ2-3; v_call: TRBV21-1; d_call: NA; cdr3_nt: TGTGCCAGCAGCAAAGGGGGGAGCACAGATACGCAGTATTTT; cdr3_aa: CASSKGGSTDTQYF
clone_size: once; j_call: TRBJ2-4; v_call: TRBV30; d_call: NA; cdr3_nt: TGTGCCTGGAGCTATATGGCGGGAGCCAAAAACATTCAGTACTTC; cdr3_aa: CAWSYMAGAKNIQYF
clone_size: NA; j_call: TRBJ1-2; v_call: TRBV28; d_call: NA; cdr3_nt: TGTGCCAGCAGTCGGTATATGGGCTACACCTTC; cdr3_aa: CASSRYMGYTF